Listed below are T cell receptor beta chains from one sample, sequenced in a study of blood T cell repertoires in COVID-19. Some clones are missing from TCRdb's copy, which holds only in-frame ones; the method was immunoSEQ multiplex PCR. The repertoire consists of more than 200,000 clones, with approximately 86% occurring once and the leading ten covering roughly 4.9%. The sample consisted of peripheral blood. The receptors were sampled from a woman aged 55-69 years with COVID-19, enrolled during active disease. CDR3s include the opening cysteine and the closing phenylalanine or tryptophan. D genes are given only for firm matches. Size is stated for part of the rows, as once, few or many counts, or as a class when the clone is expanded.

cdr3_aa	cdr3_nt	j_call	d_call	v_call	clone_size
CASSRSAGDYNEQFF	TGTGCCAGCAGTCGATCAGCGGGAGACTACAATGAGCAGTTCTTC	TRBJ2-1	TRBD2	TRBV6-6	.
CASSFGPGEQYF	TGTGCCAGCAGCTTCGGACCGGGGGAGCAGTACTTC	TRBJ2-7	.	TRBV7-9	.
CASSLAGQGFNEQFF	TGTGCCAGCAGCTTAGCGGGACAGGGTTTCAATGAGCAGTTCTTC	TRBJ2-1	TRBD1	TRBV7-2	few
CASSPLSSGRYEQYF	TGTGCCAGCAGTCCCCTCTCTAGCGGGAGGTACGAGCAGTACTTC	TRBJ2-7	TRBD2	TRBV27	.
CATIRTSPDTQYF	TGTGCCACCATTCGGACTAGCCCAGATACGCAGTATTTT	TRBJ2-3	TRBD2	TRBV28	.
CASSSLAGLYEQYF	TGTGCCAGCAGCTCTCTAGCGGGGCTCTACGAGCAGTACTTC	TRBJ2-7	TRBD2	TRBV7-2	.
CASSRAQGGTEAFF	TGTGCCAGCAGCAGGGCCCAGGGTGGCACTGAAGCTTTCTTT	TRBJ1-1	.	TRBV7-9	.
CASSLRRNTGELFF	TGTGCCAGCAGTTTAAGGAGGAACACCGGGGAGCTGTTTTTT	TRBJ2-2	.	TRBV27	.
CASSSRQGEGEYGGYTF	TGTGCCAGCAGCAGTAGACAGGGGGAAGGCGAGTATGGGGGCTACACCTTC	TRBJ1-2	.	TRBV21-1	once
CASSQGEAPEAFF	TGTGCCAGCAGCCAAGGGGAGGCGCCTGAAGCTTTCTTT	TRBJ1-1	.	TRBV3-1/TRBV3-2	.
CASSPGGPEQYF	TGTGCCAGTAGCCCGGGAGGGCCCGAGCAGTACTTC	TRBJ2-7	TRBD2	TRBV19	.
CASSPWAGLYEQYF	TGCGCCAGCAGCCCCTGGGCAGGGCTCTACGAGCAGTACTTC	TRBJ2-7	.	TRBV5-1	many
CASSVGGSSQYF	TGTGCCAGCTCGGTAGGGGGATCTAGCCAGTACTTC	TRBJ2-7	.	TRBV6-5	.
CATSRGGDGTYEQYF	TGTGCCACCAGCAGAGGGGGGGACGGGACCTACGAGCAGTACTTC	TRBJ2-7	.	TRBV15	.
CASSLRAQGNSPLHF	TGTGCCAGCAGCTTAAGGGCACAGGGGAATTCACCCCTCCACTTT	TRBJ1-6	TRBD1	TRBV5-6	.
CASSRSAGGSGNTIYF	TGTGCCAGCAGTAGAAGCGCAGGGGGCTCTGGAAACACCATATATTTT	TRBJ1-3	TRBD1	TRBV6-2/TRBV6-3	.
CASAYSLADSTDTQYF	TGTGCCAGCGCCTATAGCCTAGCGGATAGCACAGATACGCAGTATTTT	TRBJ2-3	TRBD2	TRBV2	once
CASSQPGTTGVYNEQFF	TGTGCCAGCTCACAGCCCGGGACTACTGGGGTCTACAATGAGCAGTTCTTC	TRBJ2-1	TRBD2	TRBV18	.
CASRAGGNTDTQYF	TGTGCCAGCAGGGCAGGAGGGAACACAGATACGCAGTATTTT	TRBJ2-3	.	TRBV28	once
CASSKGVAGGGYTF	TGTGCCAGCAGCAAGGGGGTCGCGGGGGGCGGCTACACCTTC	TRBJ1-2	.	TRBV21-1	once
CASSIVGYTEAFF	TGTGCCAGTAGTATAGTGGGCTACACTGAAGCTTTCTTT	TRBJ1-1	.	TRBV19	.
CATSGRRTGFGNTIYF	TGTGCCACCAGTGGCCGACGAACAGGGTTCGGAAACACCATATATTTT	TRBJ1-3	.	TRBV24-1	.
CASSYGRNTEAFF	TGTGCCAGCAGTTATGGGCGGAACACTGAAGCTTTCTTT	TRBJ1-1	.	TRBV6-5	.
CASSYGTGKYEQYF	TGTGCCAGCAGCTACGGGACAGGGAAGTACGAGCAGTACTTC	TRBJ2-7	TRBD1	TRBV5-6	few
CASSSRVGGTGADTQYF	TGTGCCAGCAGCTCCCGGGTCGGCGGGACAGGGGCAGATACGCAGTATTTT	TRBJ2-3	TRBD1	TRBV7-2	.
CASSQGAQANTEAFF	TGTGCCAGCAGCCAAGGGGCGCAGGCCAACACTGAAGCTTTCTTT	TRBJ1-1	.	TRBV3-1/TRBV3-2	.
CAWAGGQGTSPLHF	TGTGCCTGGGCTGGAGGACAGGGTACTTCACCCCTCCACTTT	TRBJ1-6	TRBD1	TRBV30	once
CASSPLAGASYSYNEQFF	TGTGCCAGTAGCCCACTAGCGGGAGCTTCTTATTCCTACAATGAGCAGTTCTTC	TRBJ2-1	TRBD2	TRBV19	.
CASSDSMGRGADTQYF	TGTGCCAGCAGTGACTCGATGGGCAGGGGGGCAGATACGCAGTATTTT	TRBJ2-3	.	TRBV6-4	.
CASSRLLAGNTIYF	TGTGCCAGTTCCAGACTGTTGGCAGGAAACACCATATATTTT	TRBJ1-3	.	TRBV19	.
CSVALGQGAIGAYEQYF	TGCAGCGTCGCACTGGGACAGGGGGCCATCGGGGCCTACGAGCAGTACTTC	TRBJ2-7	TRBD1	TRBV29-1	.
CAWSDRGQGFESAF	TGTGCCTGGAGCGACCGGGGACAGGGATTCGAGTCAGCCTTC	TRBJ1-2	TRBD1	TRBV30	.
CASSFYRVGGNTIYF	TGTGCCAGCAGCTTTTACAGGGTAGGCGGAAACACCATATATTTT	TRBJ1-3	.	TRBV13	.
CASSLSRNTEAFF	TGTGCCAGCAGCTTATCCCGGAACACTGAAGCTTTCTTT	TRBJ1-1	.	TRBV7-8	.
CASSERDRSATEAFF	TGTGCCAGCAGTGAGCGGGACAGATCGGCCACTGAAGCTTTCTTT	TRBJ1-1	TRBD1	TRBV6-1	.
CASSIVPSGSEEQFF	TGTGCCAGTAGTATAGTCCCTAGCGGGAGTGAGGAGCAGTTCTTC	TRBJ2-1	TRBD2	TRBV19	.
CASSSRASSGSPHNEQFF	TGTGCCAGCAGCTCCCGAGCCTCTAGCGGGAGCCCCCACAATGAGCAGTTCTTC	TRBJ2-1	TRBD2	TRBV7-3	.
CASSLQGVYEQYF	TGCGCCAGCAGCTTGCAGGGGGTCTACGAGCAGTACTTC	TRBJ2-7	TRBD1	TRBV5-1	.
CASSPLDSGIYEQYF	TGTGCCAGCAGTCCCCTAGATAGCGGGATCTACGAGCAGTACTTC	TRBJ2-7	TRBD2	TRBV6-6	.
CASSPVANYGYTF	TGTGCCAGCTCACCTGTAGCTAACTATGGCTACACCTTC	TRBJ1-2	.	TRBV18	.
CASSAAGGPHTEAFF	TGTGCCAGTAGTGCGGCAGGGGGACCCCACACTGAAGCTTTCTTT	TRBJ1-1	TRBD1	TRBV19	.
CASERGPGTEAFF	TGTGCCAGCGAGAGGGGGCCCGGGACTGAAGCTTTCTTT	TRBJ1-1	TRBD1	TRBV4-2	.
CASSLVQGVTGELFF	TGCGCCAGCAGCTTGGTCCAGGGGGTAACCGGGGAGCTGTTTTTT	TRBJ2-2	TRBD1	TRBV5-1	.
CASSATRGRNQPQHF	TGTGCCAGCAGTGCAACCAGGGGTCGCAATCAGCCCCAGCATTTT	TRBJ1-5	.	TRBV6-2/TRBV6-3	.
CASSLARTGVGELFF	TGTGCCAGCAGCTTAGCACGCACAGGAGTCGGGGAGCTGTTTTTT	TRBJ2-2	.	TRBV7-6	.
CASSEGSGGLPYNEQFF	TGTGCCAGCAGTGAAGGTAGTGGCGGTCTCCCCTACAATGAGCAGTTCTTC	TRBJ2-1	.	TRBV6-1	.
CASSQEAPGWDYGYTF	TGCGCCAGCAGCCAAGAGGCCCCAGGGTGGGACTATGGCTACACCTTC	TRBJ1-2	.	TRBV4-1	.
CASSIVDNEQYF	TGTGCCAGTAGTATAGTCGACAACGAGCAGTACTTC	TRBJ2-7	.	TRBV19	.
CASRAYSGNTEAFF	TGTGCCAGCAGAGCCTATTCCGGGAACACTGAAGCTTTCTTT	TRBJ1-1	.	TRBV6-4	.
CASSQLMRAPGELFF	TGTGCCAGCAGCCAATTGATGAGGGCCCCCGGGGAGCTGTTTTTT	TRBJ2-2	.	TRBV16	.
CASSEWGQGYEQYF	TGTGCCAGCAGTGAATGGGGACAGGGCTACGAGCAGTACTTC	TRBJ2-7	TRBD1	TRBV25-1	.
CASSLISGSSSEQFF	TGTGCCAGCAGCTTAATTAGCGGGAGTTCGAGTGAGCAGTTCTTC	TRBJ2-1	TRBD2	TRBV7-3	.
CASSRKVPGLAGGPTHEQFF	TGTGCCAGCAGCCGAAAGGTGCCGGGACTAGCGGGAGGGCCGACCCATGAGCAGTTCTTC	TRBJ2-1	TRBD2	TRBV6-6	.
CASSRGATNEKLFF	TGCGCCAGCAGCCGGGGGGCAACTAATGAAAAACTGTTTTTT	TRBJ1-4	.	TRBV5-1	.
CASSIDSTSGGNEQFF	TGTGCCAGTAGTATAGACTCGACTAGCGGGGGAAATGAGCAGTTCTTC	TRBJ2-1	TRBD2	TRBV19	.
CAWSTTSGTYNEQFF	TGTGCCTGGAGCACGACTAGCGGGACTTACAATGAGCAGTTCTTC	TRBJ2-1	TRBD2	TRBV30	once
CASSGAGTSAQANTGELFF	TGCGCCAGCAGCGGGGCCGGGACTAGCGCCCAAGCTAACACCGGGGAGCTGTTTTTT	TRBJ2-2	TRBD2	TRBV5-1	.
CASSVGQDFSGNTIYF	TGTGCCAGCAGCGTAGGCCAGGACTTCTCTGGAAACACCATATATTTT	TRBJ1-3	.	TRBV9	few
CASSSTSVNTGELFF	TGTGCCAGCAGCTCGACTAGTGTAAACACCGGGGAGCTGTTTTTT	TRBJ2-2	.	TRBV7-3	.